This note documents a single TCR beta chain sequence. Its antigen is not known. This sample was taken from a study of T cells expressing NK-cell markers. Study overall: The TCR beta repertoires originated in sorted CD3+CD56+NKG2C+, CD3+CD56+NKG2C- and CD3+CD56-NKG2C+ T cells. Overall study findings and caveats: CD8+ T cells in over five donors included dominant NKG2C+ clonotypes at roughly 1.0-7.0%. The CD3+CD56-NKG2C+ fraction of several donors was likewise dominated by these clonotypes.

TCRdb re-called the 5' RACE reads; one entry per CDR3 protein, DNA not given. The sample's table shows about 370,000 distinct CDR3 sequences. The germline V gene has CDR1 SGHAT and CDR2 FQDESV (reference sequence). The CDR3 spans 16 residues. V usage is TRBV11-1 and J usage is TRBJ1-2; TCRdb calls TRBD1, which cannot be checked without DNA. The clonotype originates from a woman aged 45 to 65 in good health. Sequenced: blood T cells: a sorted CD56 or NKG2C T cell subset, CD4+ or CD8+ T cells, or bulk PBMC T cells (not recorded which). CDR3 sequence reads: CASSSSWDSLIYGYTF.